A selection of T cell receptor beta chains follows, all from one sample in a study of CD8 T cells in Susac syndrome. TCRdb itself ran the immunoSEQ multiplex PCR reads through MiXCR, one entry per CDR3 protein. The data contain 300,000 to 350,000 distinct CDR3 sequences, 92% of them singletons. Sample: CD4+ T cells from PBMCs. These TCRs come from a human donor with multiple sclerosis. The CDR3 runs from the conserved cysteine through the conserved F or W.

>14|TRBV30
CAWSVQWGGYGYTF
>17|TRBV4-1
CASSQDSSGTGIYGYTF
>16|TRBV9
CASSVSPDLKWAEQYF
>17|TRBV12-3/TRBV12-4
CASSRRTSGGQYNEQFF
>16|TRBV10-1
CASHTRLREVNQPQHF
>14|TRBV20-1
CSARDRTQTYEQYF
>15|TRBV27
CASSLSTGGDRPQHF
>15|TRBV7-8
CASSFRANQVGEQYF
>14|TRBV20-1
CSARAPSTSYEQYF
>15|TRBV5-4
CASSLWLTGSTEAFF
>12|TRBV5-1
CASGGTAYGYTF
>12|TRBV12-3/TRBV12-4
CASSPSGVGAFF
>15|TRBV5-1
CASTYLDRVNTEAFF
>14|TRBV11-2
CASSITLAGGLLDF
>15|TRBV2
CASSDGPRLNTEASF
>15|TRBV14
CASSHNGGRVGEQFF
>16|TRBV19
CASSGPGTSRGSPLHF
>18|TRBV21-1
CASTSLAAETTIYNEQFF
>14|TRBV20-1
CSAIERAAADTQYF
>13|TRBV12-3/TRBV12-4
CASSLYEGGGYTF
>14|TRBV29-1
CSVIGSRANTEAFF
>17|TRBV5-1
CASSPPALASPDNEQFF
>16|TRBV7-2
CASSLDTGTGGETQYF
>15|TRBV7-2
CASSPLAWYPPTQYF
>15|TRBV5-1
CASSLGGQGNSGYTF
>14|TRBV30
CAWTAIGGLDEAFF
>14|TRBV15
CATSRDAAEETQYF
>14|TRBV6-2/TRBV6-3
CASSFESSYNEQFF
>14|TRBV20-1
CSARRGTGGDGYTF
>14|TRBV10-3
CAIREGQNYNEQFF
>18|TRBV14
CASSPGEGPTTSTDTQYF
>13|TRBV19
CASSMWGQQPQHF
>13|TRBV20-1
CSARTLVADTQYF
>14|TRBV7-6
CASSPNTAFDGYTF
>17|TRBV19
CASSIRRQPEEMNEQFF
>14|TRBV10-3
CAISDQTMNTEAFF
>13|TRBV19
CASSRDRVRPQHF
>17|TRBV20-1
CSASPSAGGRFQETQYF
>22|TRBV4-2
CASSQDLIRGLAGGVAGGELFF
>17|TRBV12-3/TRBV12-4
CASSQAGGRGSYNEQFF
>16|TRBV5-4
CASSLGQGVIGNTIYF
>14|TRBV5-1
CASAVGGPNEKLFF
>14|TRBV7-9
CASSQSGSTDTQYF
>17|TRBV15
CATSRGDRRRGTDTQYF